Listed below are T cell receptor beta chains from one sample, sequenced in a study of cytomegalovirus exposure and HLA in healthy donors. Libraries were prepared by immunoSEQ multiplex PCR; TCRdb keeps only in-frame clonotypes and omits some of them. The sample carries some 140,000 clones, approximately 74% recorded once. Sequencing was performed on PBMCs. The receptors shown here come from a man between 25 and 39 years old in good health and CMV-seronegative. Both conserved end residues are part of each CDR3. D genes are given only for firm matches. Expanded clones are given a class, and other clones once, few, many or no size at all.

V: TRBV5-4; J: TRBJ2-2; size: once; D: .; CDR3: CASSFIGAGFPGELFF; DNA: TGTGCCAGCAGCTTTATAGGGGCAGGGTTTCCCGGGGAGCTGTTTTTT
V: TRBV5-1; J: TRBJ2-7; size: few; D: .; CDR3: CASSLGQSYEQYF; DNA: TGCGCCAGCAGCTTGGGACAGAGCTACGAGCAGTACTTC
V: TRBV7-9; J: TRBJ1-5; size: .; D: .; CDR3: CASSAGQSVQPQHF; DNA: TGTGCCAGCAGTGCAGGACAGTCCGTCCAGCCCCAGCATTTT
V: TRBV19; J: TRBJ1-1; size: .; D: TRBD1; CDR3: CASSTGQAYTEAFF; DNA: TGTGCCAGTAGTACGGGACAGGCGTACACTGAAGCTTTCTTT
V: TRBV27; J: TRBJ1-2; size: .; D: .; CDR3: CASSLGGGREGGYTF; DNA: TGTGCCAGCAGTTTAGGCGGCGGCAGGGAGGGCGGCTACACCTTC
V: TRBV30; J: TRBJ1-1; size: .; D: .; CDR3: CAWSPGSIGAFF; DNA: TGTGCCTGGAGTCCTGGTTCTATTGGAGCTTTCTTT
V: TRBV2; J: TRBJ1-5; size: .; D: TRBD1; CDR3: CAMEDRDYSNQPQHF; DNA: TGTGCCATGGAGGACAGGGACTATAGCAATCAGCCCCAGCATTTT
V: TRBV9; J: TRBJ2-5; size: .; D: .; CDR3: CASSVGGGAETQYF; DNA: TGTGCCAGCAGCGTAGGTGGGGGGGCAGAGACCCAGTACTTC
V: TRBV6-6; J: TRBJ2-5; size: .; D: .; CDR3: CASSYSGTRETQYF; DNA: TGTGCCAGCAGTTACTCAGGGACTCGGGAGACCCAGTACTTC
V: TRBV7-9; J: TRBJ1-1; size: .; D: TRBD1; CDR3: CASSRRTGWEAFF; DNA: TGTGCCAGCAGCCGCCGGACAGGGTGGGAAGCTTTCTTT